Below, 8 T cell receptor beta chains from the same sample are listed, as sequenced in a study of molecular identifiers for immune sequencing clone quantification. One entry per CDR3 protein results from TCRdb running MiXCR on the PCR reads. The sample carries tens of thousands of distinct CDR3 sequences, around a quarter recorded once. The sample comprised naive CD8+ T cells from blood, with Jurkat cell RNA spiked in. Indicated subset: FACS-sorted CD8+CD4-CCR7+CD45RA+ naive T cells. These receptors were taken from a human donor in good health. Some libraries in this study had Jurkat cell RNA spiked in.

This clonotype was counted at least ten times. The chain uses TRBV19 and TRBJ2-7, with D possibly matching TRBD2 (5 bases). Germline V gives CDR1 LNHDA, CDR2 SQIVND (reference sequence). This CDR3 has 14 amino acids. The V end lost 5 bases, the J end lost 3 bases, and 14 bases lay between the germline ends. CDR3 bases: TGTGCCAGTAGTCCCGCGGGCGGAGACTACGAGCAGTACTTC. Translation: CASSPAGGDYEQYF.

The V and J genes are TRBV12-3 or TRBV12-4 and TRBJ2-5; D ambiguous. Trimming removed 6 bases from V and 3 bases from J, with 14 bases in between. This CDR3 region has 14 residues. The CDR3 here is CASSPALIEETQYF. DNA for the CDR3: TGTGCCAGCAGCCCGGCGCTGATCGAAGAGACCCAGTACTTC.

This clonotype was seen ten or more times. The chain joins TRBV5-1 to TRBJ2-3; 14 bases map to TRBD2. The CDR3 contains 16 residues. After removal of 5 bases from V and 3 bases from J, the junction contained 5 bases not matched to a gene. Germline V lookup: CDR1 SGHRS, CDR2 YFSETQ. The CDR3 DNA follows: TGCGCCAGCAGGACTAGCGGGGGGGCCGGTACAGATACGCAGTATTTT. Its translation: CASRTSGGAGTDTQYF.

This clonotype was detected many times. The J gene is TRBJ1-4, the V gene TRBV19; the match to TRBD1 covers 10 bases. The CDR3 runs to 16 residues. From germline, CDR1 is LNHDA and CDR2 SQIVND (reference sequence). V was clipped by 7 bases and J by 7 bases; unmatched bases: 12. The CDR3 loop reads CASTDEDRGSREKLFF. The CDR3 DNA reads TGTGCCAGTACCGATGAGGACAGGGGGAGCCGTGAAAAACTGTTTTTT.

About this clonotype itself: At one of its ends the junction is not consistent with the germline gene, which may arise from a read error. The chain is built from TRBV7-9 and TRBJ1-1, with 7 bases matching TRBD1. This CDR3 region has 14 residues. Germline CDR1 is SEHNR and CDR2 is FQNEAQ (reference sequence). CDR3 DNA: TGTGCCAGCAGCTTAGGACAGGGAGTCACTGAAGTTTTCTTT. Residues: CASSLGQGVTEVFF.

The chain joins TRBV7-3 to TRBJ2-3, with unresolved D. V was pared by 3 bases and J by 0 bases, with 4 bases between. The CDR3 is made up of 13 amino acids. Germline V gene sequence: CDR1 SGHTA, CDR2 FQGTGA. CDR3 sequence reads: CASSLHSTDTQYF. In DNA form, the CDR3 reads TGTGCCAGCAGCTTGCACAGCACAGATACGCAGTATTTT.

This clonotype was seen a handful of times. V and J are TRBV11-3 and TRBJ2-1; D is perhaps TRBD2 (5 bases). The CDR3 runs to 13 residues. V dropped 1 base and J dropped 8 bases, with 9 bases sitting between them. The germline CDR1 and CDR2 sequences are SGHNT and YENEEA. The CDR3, as DNA: TGTGCCAGCAGCTTAGGCCTAGCCTATGAGCAGTTCTTC. Translation gives CASSLGLAYEQFF.

This clonotype has ten or more counts. The gene calls are TRBV24-1 and TRBJ2-5; D is possibly TRBD2 (5 bases). The length of the CDR3 is 15 residues. CDR1 is KGHDR, CDR2 SFDVKD, per germline. V dropped 2 bases and J dropped 2 bases, with 11 bases sitting between them. CDR3 DNA: TGTGCCACCAGTGATTCTCAGCGGACTCAAGAGACCCAGTACTTC. It encodes CATSDSQRTQETQYF.